The T cell receptor beta chain under discussion was sequenced for a study of T cell changes during pregnancy in multiple sclerosis. The repertoire was sequenced with immunoSEQ multiplex PCR; TCRdb's copy has only in-frame clones and lacks some. Counted here are some 83,000 clones, approximately 91% occurring once; the ten biggest clones make up roughly 4%. The length of the CDR3 is 15 residues. Between the trimmed V and J ends, which lost 6 bases and 4 bases, there was a span of 18 bases. The germline V gene has CDR1 SGHVS and CDR2 FQNEAQ. The chain has TRBV7-8 and TRBJ2-5; tentative D call: TRBD2 (6 bases). This sequence was found in a female donor in good health, serving as a control in a pregnancy study. Some clones in this sample may be carry-over from other donors' samples. The sample in question was PBMCs, obtained in the first trimester of pregnancy. This CDR3 is CASSLRTTPGETQYF. CDR3 nucleotides: TGTGCCAGCAGTCTCCGGACTACTCCAGGAGAGACCCAGTACTTC.